This TCR beta chain was profiled in a study of T-cell memory formation after mild COVID-19. Amplification by 5'RACE using constant-segment primers produced TCR alpha and TCR beta cDNA libraries that carried sample barcodes and UMIs. MiXCR, applied by TCRdb to the 5' RACE reads, yields one record per CDR3 protein. The table includes hundreds of thousands of distinct CDR3 sequences, roughly an eighth detected once. Findings of the study overall: Contracting clones from day 15 to 85 showed balanced CD4/CD8; later expanders favored CD4+.

This clonotype turned up a few times. Its matching antigen is unknown. Sample: PBMCs or a T cell subset sorted from them (not recorded which). The TCR sequence derives from a young man who had mild COVID-19 (a few samples of this study predate the infection). Cell type and time point are not known.

CDR3 amino acids: CASREWAGGSQETQYF. For the CDR3, the DNA is TGTGCCAGCAGGGAGTGGGCTGGAGGATCCCAAGAGACCCAGTACTTC. The chain links TRBV7-2 to TRBJ2-5, with a weak D call TRBD2 (5 bases). Germline lookup yields CDR1 SGHTA and CDR2 FQGNSA. The CDR3 runs 16 residues. Trimming shortened V by 6 bases and J by 1 base, and 18 bases separated the two germline ends.